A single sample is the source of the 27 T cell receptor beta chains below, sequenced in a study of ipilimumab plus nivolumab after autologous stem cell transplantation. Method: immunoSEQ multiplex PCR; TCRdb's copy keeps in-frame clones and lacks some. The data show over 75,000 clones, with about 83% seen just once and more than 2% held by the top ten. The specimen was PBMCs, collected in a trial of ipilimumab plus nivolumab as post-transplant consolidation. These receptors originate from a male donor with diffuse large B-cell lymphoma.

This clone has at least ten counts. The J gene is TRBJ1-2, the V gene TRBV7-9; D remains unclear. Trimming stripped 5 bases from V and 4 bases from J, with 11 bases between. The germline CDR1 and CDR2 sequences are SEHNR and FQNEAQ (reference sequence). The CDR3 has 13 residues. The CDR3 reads CASSPDGSYGYTF. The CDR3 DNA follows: TGTGCCAGCAGCCCGGACGGCAGCTATGGCTACACCTTC.

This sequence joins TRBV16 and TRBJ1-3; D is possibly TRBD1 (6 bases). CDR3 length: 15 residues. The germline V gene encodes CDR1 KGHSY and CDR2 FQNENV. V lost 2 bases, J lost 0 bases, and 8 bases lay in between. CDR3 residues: CASSQGGGSGNTIYF. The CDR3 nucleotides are TGTGCCAGCAGCCAAGGAGGGGGCTCTGGAAACACCATATATTTT. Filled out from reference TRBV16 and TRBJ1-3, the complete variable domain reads GEEVAQTPKHLVRGEGQKAKLYCAPIKGHSYVFWYQQVLKNEFKFLISFQNENVFDETGMPKERFSAKCLPNSPCSLEIQATKLEDSAVYFCASSQGGGSGNTIYFGEGSWLTVV.

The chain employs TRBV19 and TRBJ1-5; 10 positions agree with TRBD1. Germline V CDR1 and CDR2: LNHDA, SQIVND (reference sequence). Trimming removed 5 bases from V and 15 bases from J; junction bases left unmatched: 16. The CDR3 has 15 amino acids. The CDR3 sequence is CASSPRGTGVQGGHF. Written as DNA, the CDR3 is TGTGCCAGTAGTCCCCGAGGGACAGGGGTGCAGGGGGGGCATTTT.

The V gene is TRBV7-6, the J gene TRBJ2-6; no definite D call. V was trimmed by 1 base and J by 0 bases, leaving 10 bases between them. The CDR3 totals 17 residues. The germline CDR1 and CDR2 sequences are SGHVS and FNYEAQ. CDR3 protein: CASSLVKGGSGANVLTF. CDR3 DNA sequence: TGTGCCAGCAGCTTAGTCAAGGGCGGCTCTGGGGCCAACGTCCTGACTTTC.

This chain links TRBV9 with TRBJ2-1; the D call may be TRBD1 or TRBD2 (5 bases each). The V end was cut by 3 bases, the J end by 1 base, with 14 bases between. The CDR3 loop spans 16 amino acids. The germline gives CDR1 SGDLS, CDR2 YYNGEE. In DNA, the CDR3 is TGTGCCAGCAGCGCCGGGGCACAGGCATCCTACAATGAGCAGTTCTTC. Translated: CASSAGAQASYNEQFF.

The CDR3 is CASSLYGPYEQYF. As DNA, the CDR3 is TGTGCCAGCAGCTTATACGGACCCTACGAGCAGTACTTC. The J gene is TRBJ2-7, the V gene TRBV5-6, with D uncertain. V lost 2 bases and J lost 2, with 8 bases in between. The CDR3 is 13 residues long. Germline V gene lookup returns CDR1 SGHDT and CDR2 YYEEEE. Drawing the rest from reference TRBV5-6 and TRBJ2-7, the complete variable domain is DAGVTQSPTHLIKTRGQQVTLRCSPKSGHDTVSWYQQALGQGPQFIFQYYEEEERQRGNFPDRFSGHQFPNYSSELNVNALLLGDSALYLCASSLYGPYEQYFGPGTRLTVT.

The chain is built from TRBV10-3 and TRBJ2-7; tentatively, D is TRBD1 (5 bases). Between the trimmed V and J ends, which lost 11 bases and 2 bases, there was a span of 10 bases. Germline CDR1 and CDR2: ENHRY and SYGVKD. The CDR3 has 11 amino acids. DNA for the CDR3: TGTGCCTCTGCAGGGACCTACGAGCAGTACTTC. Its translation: CASAGTYEQYF.

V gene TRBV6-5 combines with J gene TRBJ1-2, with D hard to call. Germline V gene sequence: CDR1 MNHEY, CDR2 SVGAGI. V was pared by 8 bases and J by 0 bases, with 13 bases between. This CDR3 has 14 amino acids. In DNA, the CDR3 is TGTGCCAGCCGGAACGTGGGCTCTAACTATGGCTACACCTTC. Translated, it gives CASRNVGSNYGYTF.

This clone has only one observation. CDR3 region: CASSYSEQGETQYF. The CDR3, as DNA: TGTGCCAGCAGTTACTCGGAGCAGGGGGAGACCCAGTACTTC. J is TRBJ2-5 and V is TRBV6-5, with D possibly being TRBD1 (6 bases). Germline CDR1 and CDR2: MNHEY and SVGAGI. Trimming pared 0 bases from V and 5 bases from J, leaving 10 bases between. The CDR3 is 14 residues long.

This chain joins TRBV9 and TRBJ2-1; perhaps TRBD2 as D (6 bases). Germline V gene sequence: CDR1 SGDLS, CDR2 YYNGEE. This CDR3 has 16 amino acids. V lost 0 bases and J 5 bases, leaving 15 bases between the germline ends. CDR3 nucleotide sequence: TGTGCCAGCAGCGTAGATGTAACTAGCAGTCACAATGAGCAGTTCTTC. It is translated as CASSVDVTSSHNEQFF.

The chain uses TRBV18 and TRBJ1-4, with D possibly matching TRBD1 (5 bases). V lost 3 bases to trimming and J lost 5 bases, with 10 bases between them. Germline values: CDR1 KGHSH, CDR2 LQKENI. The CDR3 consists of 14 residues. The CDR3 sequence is CASSPRQQNEKLFF. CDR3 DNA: TGTGCCAGCTCACCGCGACAGCAGAATGAAAAACTGTTTTTT.

The DNA for the CDR3 is TGTGCCATCAGCGGGGGAACCGGGACAGGGGTGGGGAACACTGAAGCTTTCTTT. This translates into CAISGGTGTGVGNTEAFF. This chain joins TRBV10-3 and TRBJ1-1, with 10 bases lining up with TRBD1. The CDR3 is 18 amino acids. Per the germline V gene, CDR1 is ENHRY and CDR2 is SYGVKD. Losses at the gene ends were 6 bases for V and 1 base for J; bases not matched to a gene: 14.

CDR3 amino acids: CASSELIWGTGRYETQYF. CDR3 bases: TGTGCCAGCAGTGAATTAATTTGGGGGACAGGGAGGTACGAGACCCAGTACTTC. The rearrangement uses TRBV2 and TRBJ2-5; TRBD1 aligns across 9 bases. The CDR3 spans 18 residues. Germline CDR1 is SNHLY and CDR2 is FYNNEI. The J segment lost 5 bases and the V segment lost 2 bases, leaving 15 bases of the junction unmatched.

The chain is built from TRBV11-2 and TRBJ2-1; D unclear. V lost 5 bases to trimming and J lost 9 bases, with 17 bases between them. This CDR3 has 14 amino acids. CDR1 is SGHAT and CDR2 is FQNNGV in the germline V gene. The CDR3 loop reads CASSTANPVSEQFF. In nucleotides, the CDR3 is TGTGCCAGCAGCACCGCGAACCCGGTTAGTGAGCAGTTCTTC.

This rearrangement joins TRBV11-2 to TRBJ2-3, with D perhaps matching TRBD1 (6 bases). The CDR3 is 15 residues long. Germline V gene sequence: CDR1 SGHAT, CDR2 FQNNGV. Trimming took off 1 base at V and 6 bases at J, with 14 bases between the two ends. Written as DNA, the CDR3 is TGTGCCAGCAGCTTAGCAGGGGTATATGATGATACGCAGTATTTT. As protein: CASSLAGVYDDTQYF.

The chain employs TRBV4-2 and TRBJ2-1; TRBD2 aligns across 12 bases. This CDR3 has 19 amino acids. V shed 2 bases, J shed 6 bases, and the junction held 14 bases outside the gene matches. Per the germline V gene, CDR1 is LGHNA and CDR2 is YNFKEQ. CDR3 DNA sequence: TGTGCCAGCAGCCAACCACTCACTAGCGGGGGGTGGGTTGGCAATGAGCAGTTCTTC. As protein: CASSQPLTSGGWVGNEQFF.

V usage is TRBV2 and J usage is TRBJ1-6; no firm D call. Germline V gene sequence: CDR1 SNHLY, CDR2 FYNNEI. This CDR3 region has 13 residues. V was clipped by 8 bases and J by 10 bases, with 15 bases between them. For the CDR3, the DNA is TGTGCCAGCCAGGCGCGGGGAAACTCACCCCTCCACTTT. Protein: CASQARGNSPLHF.

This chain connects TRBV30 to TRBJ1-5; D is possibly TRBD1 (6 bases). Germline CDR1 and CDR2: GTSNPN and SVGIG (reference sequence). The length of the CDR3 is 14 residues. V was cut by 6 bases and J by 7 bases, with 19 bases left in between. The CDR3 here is CACSWGSQGQPQHF. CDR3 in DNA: TGTGCCTGCTCCTGGGGATCCCAGGGGCAGCCCCAGCATTTT.

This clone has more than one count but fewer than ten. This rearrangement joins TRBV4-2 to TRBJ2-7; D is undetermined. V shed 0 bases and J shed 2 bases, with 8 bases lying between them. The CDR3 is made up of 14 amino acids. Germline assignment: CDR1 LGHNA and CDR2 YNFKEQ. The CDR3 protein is CASSQDVIAYEQYF. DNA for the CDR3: TGTGCCAGCAGCCAAGATGTTATTGCCTACGAGCAGTACTTC.

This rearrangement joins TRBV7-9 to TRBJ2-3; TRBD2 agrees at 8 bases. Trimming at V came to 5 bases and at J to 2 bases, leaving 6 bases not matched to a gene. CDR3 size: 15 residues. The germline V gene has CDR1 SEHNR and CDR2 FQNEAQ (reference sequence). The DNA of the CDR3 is TGTGCCAGCAGCCCAGCGGGGGCGACCACAGATACGCAGTATTTT. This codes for CASSPAGATTDTQYF. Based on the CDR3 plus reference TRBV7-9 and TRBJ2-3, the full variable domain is DTGVSQNPRHKITKRGQNVTFRCDPISEHNRLYWYRQTLGQGPEFLTYFQNEAQLEKSRLLSDRFSAERPKGSFSTLEIQRTEQGDSAMYLCASSPAGATTDTQYFGPGTRLTVL.

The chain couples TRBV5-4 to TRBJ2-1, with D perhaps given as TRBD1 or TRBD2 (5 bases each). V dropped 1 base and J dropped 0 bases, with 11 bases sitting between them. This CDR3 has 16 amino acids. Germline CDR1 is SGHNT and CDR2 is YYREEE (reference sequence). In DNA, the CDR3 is TGTGCCAGCAGCTTGTGGAAAGGGACCTCCTACAATGAGCAGTTCTTC. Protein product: CASSLWKGTSYNEQFF.

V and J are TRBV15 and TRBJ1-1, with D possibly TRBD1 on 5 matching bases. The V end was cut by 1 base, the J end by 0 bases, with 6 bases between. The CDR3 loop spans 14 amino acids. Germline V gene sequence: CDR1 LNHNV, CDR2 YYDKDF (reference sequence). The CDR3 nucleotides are TGTGCCACCAGCAGAGGGGGGTTGAACACTGAAGCTTTCTTT. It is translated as CATSRGGLNTEAFF.

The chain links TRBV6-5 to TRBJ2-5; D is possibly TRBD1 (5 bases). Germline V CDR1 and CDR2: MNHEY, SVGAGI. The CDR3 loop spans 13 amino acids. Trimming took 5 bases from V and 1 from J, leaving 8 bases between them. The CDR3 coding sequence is TGTGCCAGCAGTCCCGACAGCCAAGAGACCCAGTACTTC. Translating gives CASSPDSQETQYF.

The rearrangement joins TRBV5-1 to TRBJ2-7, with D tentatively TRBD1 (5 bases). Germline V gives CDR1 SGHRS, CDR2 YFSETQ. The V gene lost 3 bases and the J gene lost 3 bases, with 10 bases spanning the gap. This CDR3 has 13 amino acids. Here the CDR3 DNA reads TGCGCCAGCAGCTCTCAGACAGACTACGAGCAGTACTTC. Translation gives CASSSQTDYEQYF.

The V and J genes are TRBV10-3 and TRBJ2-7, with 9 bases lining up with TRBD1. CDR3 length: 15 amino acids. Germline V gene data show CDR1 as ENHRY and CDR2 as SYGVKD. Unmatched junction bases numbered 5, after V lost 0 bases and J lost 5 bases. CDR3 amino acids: CAISESYTGGNEQYF. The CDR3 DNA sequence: TGTGCCATCAGTGAGTCGTATACAGGGGGCAACGAGCAGTACTTC.

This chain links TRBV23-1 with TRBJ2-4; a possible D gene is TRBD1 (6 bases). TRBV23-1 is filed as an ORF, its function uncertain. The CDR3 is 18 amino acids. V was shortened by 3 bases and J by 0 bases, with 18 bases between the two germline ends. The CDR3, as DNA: TGCGCCAGCAGTCATGGCGGCAGGGGACACCAAGCCAAAAACATTCAGTACTTC. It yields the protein CASSHGGRGHQAKNIQYF.

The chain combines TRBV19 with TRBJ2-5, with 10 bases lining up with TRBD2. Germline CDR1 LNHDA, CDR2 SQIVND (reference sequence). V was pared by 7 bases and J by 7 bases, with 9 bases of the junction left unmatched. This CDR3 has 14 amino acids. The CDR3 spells CASNTRASGGTQYF. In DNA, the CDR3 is TGTGCCAGTAATACGCGGGCTAGCGGGGGGACCCAGTACTTC.